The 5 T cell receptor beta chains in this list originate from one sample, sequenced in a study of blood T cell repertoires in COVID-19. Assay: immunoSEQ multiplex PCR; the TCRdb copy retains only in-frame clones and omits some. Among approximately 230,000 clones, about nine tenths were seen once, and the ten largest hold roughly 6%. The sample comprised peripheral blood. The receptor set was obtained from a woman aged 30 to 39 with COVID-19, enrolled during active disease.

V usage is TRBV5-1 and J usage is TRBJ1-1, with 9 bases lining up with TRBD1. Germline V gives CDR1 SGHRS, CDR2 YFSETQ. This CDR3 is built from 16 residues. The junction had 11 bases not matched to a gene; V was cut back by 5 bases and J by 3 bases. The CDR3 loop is CASRPGTGHGDTEAFF. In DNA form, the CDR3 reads TGCGCCAGCAGGCCCGGGACAGGGCATGGGGACACTGAAGCTTTCTTT.

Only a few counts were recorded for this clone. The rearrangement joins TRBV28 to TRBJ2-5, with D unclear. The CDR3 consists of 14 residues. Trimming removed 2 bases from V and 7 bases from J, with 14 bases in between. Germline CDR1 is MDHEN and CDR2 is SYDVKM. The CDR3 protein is CASSLQAGSGTQYF. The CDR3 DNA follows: TGTGCCAGCAGTTTACAAGCCGGGTCGGGGACCCAGTACTTC.

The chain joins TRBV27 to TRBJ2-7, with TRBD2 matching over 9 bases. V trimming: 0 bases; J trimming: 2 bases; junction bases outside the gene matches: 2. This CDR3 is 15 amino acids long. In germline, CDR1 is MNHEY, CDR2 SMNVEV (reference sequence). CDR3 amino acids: CASSLSRGGPYEQYF. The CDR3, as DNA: TGTGCCAGCAGTTTATCGCGGGGGGGCCCCTACGAGCAGTACTTC.

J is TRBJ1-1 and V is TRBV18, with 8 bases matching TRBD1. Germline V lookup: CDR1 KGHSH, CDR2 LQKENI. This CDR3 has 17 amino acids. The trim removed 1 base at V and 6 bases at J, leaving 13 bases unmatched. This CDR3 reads CASSPLRQDTGGAEAFF. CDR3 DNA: TGTGCCAGCTCACCACTAAGGCAAGACACAGGGGGGGCTGAAGCTTTCTTT. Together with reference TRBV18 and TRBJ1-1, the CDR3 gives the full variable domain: NAGVMQNPRHLVRRRGQEARLRCSPMKGHSHVYWYRQLPEEGLKFMVYLQKENIIDESGMPKERFSAEFPKEGPSILRIQQVVRGDSAAYFCASSPLRQDTGGAEAFFGQGTRLTVV.

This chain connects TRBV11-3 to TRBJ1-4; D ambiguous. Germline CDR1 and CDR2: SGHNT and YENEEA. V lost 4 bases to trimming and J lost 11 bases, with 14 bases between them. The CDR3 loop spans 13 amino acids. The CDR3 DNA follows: TGTGCCAGCAGCTCCATTAGCGTTCCCAAACTGTTTTTT. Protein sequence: CASSSISVPKLFF.